Listed below are T cell receptor beta chains from one sample, sequenced in a study of blood T cells in healthy people across ages. In TCRdb, the 5' RACE reads were re-called with MiXCR into one record per CDR3 protein. This sample carries more than 650,000 distinct CDR3 sequences, roughly 20% of them seen once, and the ten largest clones take around a fifth. Input material: blood. These receptors all come from a man between 70 and 80 years old in good health. The conserved cysteine and the conserved F or W are not part of the CDR3 here. Each record gives: V gene, J gene, CDR3 protein.

v_gene: TRBV6-5
j_gene: .
CDR3aa: ASSFLSGGRYEQY

v_gene: TRBV28
j_gene: .
CDR3aa: ASIASRGRTYEQY

v_gene: TRBV7-2
j_gene: TRBJ2-1
CDR3aa: ASSLYPGQGNNEQF

v_gene: TRBV12-3/TRBV12-4
j_gene: TRBJ1-1
CDR3aa: ASSFGTGLANTEAF

v_gene: TRBV20-1
j_gene: TRBJ2-5
CDR3aa: SARLSGAGETQY

v_gene: TRBV12-3/TRBV12-4
j_gene: TRBJ2-1
CDR3aa: ASSPSRRVVSNEQF

v_gene: TRBV20-1
j_gene: TRBJ2-1
CDR3aa: SASSGRVGDEQF

v_gene: TRBV9
j_gene: TRBJ2-3
CDR3aa: ASSEILAEIPDTQY

v_gene: TRBV19
j_gene: TRBJ2-7
CDR3aa: ASSNRADYEQY

v_gene: TRBV5-5
j_gene: TRBJ2-1
CDR3aa: ASSLGGTNNEQF

v_gene: TRBV5-1
j_gene: TRBJ1-2
CDR3aa: ASSFRGQVGYT

v_gene: TRBV4-1
j_gene: TRBJ1-2
CDR3aa: ASSQESRVYGYT

v_gene: TRBV10-3
j_gene: TRBJ1-2
CDR3aa: AISESPGSRGNYGYT

v_gene: TRBV6-6
j_gene: TRBJ2-3
CDR3aa: ASNGAGVADTQY

v_gene: TRBV6-1
j_gene: .
CDR3aa: ASSEGKTGDKYEQY

v_gene: TRBV5-6
j_gene: .
CDR3aa: ASNRGVYEQY

v_gene: TRBV6-1
j_gene: TRBJ1-1
CDR3aa: ASGRGRKGTEAF

v_gene: TRBV5-6
j_gene: TRBJ2-1
CDR3aa: ASNRAGYNEQF

v_gene: TRBV20-1
j_gene: TRBJ2-7
CDR3aa: SARDLWSPTYEQY

v_gene: TRBV12-3/TRBV12-4
j_gene: TRBJ1-4
CDR3aa: ASRVQGYNEKLF

v_gene: TRBV29-1
j_gene: TRBJ1-1
CDR3aa: SVEAAMNTEAF

v_gene: TRBV12-3/TRBV12-4
j_gene: .
CDR3aa: ASTLRAESYEQY

v_gene: TRBV12-3/TRBV12-4
j_gene: TRBJ2-5
CDR3aa: ASSSPRFSGKETQY

v_gene: TRBV20-1
j_gene: TRBJ1-6
CDR3aa: SASSGNRSPLH

v_gene: TRBV29-1
j_gene: TRBJ1-1
CDR3aa: SVEGDRGTMNTEAF